This T cell receptor (beta chain) was obtained from a study of tumor-infiltrating lymphocytes in primary liver carcinoma. Study observations and caveats: Tumor samples exhibited a significantly greater top-250-clone fraction than blood samples (p = 0.039).

This CDR3 is 11 amino acids long. Germline CDR1 and CDR2: MNHEY and SVGAGI. Making TCR beta cDNA involved roughly 500 ng total RNA and a constant-region primer. ARM-PCR was slightly modified, and three nested multiplex PCR rounds with it gave rise to the TCR beta libraries. The two initial PCR rounds, roughly 9 cycles each, used TRBV1-TRBV30 forward and C-beta reverse primers. TCRdb analysed the multiplex PCR reads with MiXCR anew, one entry per CDR3 protein. This repertoire shows about 330,000 distinct CDR3 sequences, about 61% found once; its top ten account for approximately 5.9%. As to this clonotype: Its antigen remains unidentified.

Unsorted whole blood yielded blood RNA, and germline DNA was extracted as well. The genes are TRBV6-5 and TRBJ1-5, with no clear D. This receptor was identified in a man aged 40-50 years with primary liver carcinoma and hepatitis B virus infection. Sequencing input: peripheral blood. The chain's CDR3 is CGSGDLSPQHF. As DNA, the CDR3 is TGTGGCAGTGGAGACCTCTCGCCCCAGCATTTT.